The rows below give T cell receptor beta chains drawn from one sample of a study of response to subunit inactivated influenza vaccine. TCRdb fed the RT-PCR reads into MiXCR, producing one record per CDR3 protein. Of roughly 780,000 distinct CDR3 sequences in the sample, under 20% were seen once. Sequenced here: PBMCs from blood, sampled 4 to 6 days after vaccination. The receptor set was obtained from a man aged 50-60 years who received an inactivated influenza vaccine. Both conserved end residues are part of each CDR3. Fields, in order: V gene, J gene, D gene, clone size, CDR3 protein, CDR3 DNA. D genes are given only for firm matches. The size of a clone is reported for some rows only, either as once, few or many, or as a class for expanded clones.

>TRBV10-3|TRBJ2-5|.|few
CAISGAQGGGETQYF
TGTGCCATCAGTGGGGCACAGGGCGGGGGAGAGACCCAGTACTTC
>TRBV4-2|TRBJ1-2|.|few
CASSQDLGDGYTF
TGTGCCAGCAGCCAAGATCTAGGGGATGGCTACACCTTC
>TRBV5-1|TRBJ1-1|.|few
CASSSGSGNTEAFF
TGCGCCAGCAGCTCCGGGTCAGGGAACACTGAAGCTTTCTTT
>TRBV20-1|TRBJ2-3|.|few
CSGLDGGDTQYF
TGCAGTGGGTTAGATGGTGGCGATACGCAGTATTTT
>TRBV7-2|TRBJ1-3|.|.
CASSLAHAIYF
TGTGCCAGCAGCTTAGCCCACGCCATATATTTT
>TRBV7-9|TRBJ2-7|.|few
CASSLAGGEAYEQYF
TGTGCCAGCAGCTTGGCTGGGGGTGAGGCCTACGAGCAGTACTTC
>TRBV6-5|TRBJ1-4|.|few
CASTRRGEKLFF
TGTGCCAGCACCCGGCGGGGGGAAAAACTGTTTTTT
>TRBV3-1|TRBJ2-1|TRBD2|.
CASSAQLSGGSYNEQFF
TGTGCCAGCAGCGCACAACTTAGCGGGGGTTCTTACAATGAGCAGTTCTTC
>TRBV24-1|TRBJ2-3|TRBD1|.
CATSDPGQGLTDTQYF
TGTGCCACCAGTGACCCCGGACAGGGGTTAACAGATACGCAGTATTTT
>TRBV7-9|TRBJ1-3|TRBD1|few
CASSRGQGEGNTIYF
TGTGCCAGCAGCCGCGGACAGGGAGAAGGAAACACCATATATTTT
>TRBV6-1|TRBJ2-7|.|many
CASSALSKYEQYF
TGTGCCAGCAGTGCTCTCTCCAAATACGAGCAGTACTTC
>TRBV10-3|TRBJ1-5|.|.
CAISETLGEGQPQHF
TGTGCCATCAGTGAGACCTTGGGGGAGGGTCAGCCCCAGCATTTT
>TRBV5-1|TRBJ1-1|.|many
CASSSGGNEAFF
TGCGCCAGCAGCTCCGGGGGCAATGAAGCTTTCTTT
>TRBV5-1|TRBJ2-7|TRBD1|few
CASSLQGISYEQYF
TGCGCCAGCAGCTTACAGGGGATCTCCTACGAGCAGTACTTC
>TRBV28|TRBJ1-2|.|.
CASSFVTKGVYTF
TGTGCCAGCAGTTTTGTTACCAAGGGAGTCTACACCTTC
>TRBV4-3|TRBJ2-2|TRBD1|few
CASSRSGQLNTGELFF
TGCGCCAGCAGCCGCTCGGGACAGTTGAACACCGGGGAGCTGTTTTTT
>TRBV27|TRBJ2-3|.|few
CASSLARTADTQYF
TGTGCCAGCAGTTTGGCCAGAACGGCAGATACGCAGTATTTT
>TRBV20-1|TRBJ2-5|.|few
CSADEGGETQYF
TGCAGTGCTGACGAGGGGGGGGAGACCCAGTACTTC
>TRBV10-3|TRBJ2-1|TRBD1|many
CAISDPDRGQTNEQFF
TGTGCCATCAGTGATCCGGACAGGGGGCAAACCAATGAGCAGTTCTTC
>TRBV6-1|TRBJ2-7|.|.
CASSTKSGVNYEQYF
TGTGCCAGCAGTACAAAGTCCGGGGTAAACTACGAGCAGTACTTC
>TRBV14|TRBJ2-7|.|few
CASSQFGQAYEQYF
TGTGCCAGCAGCCAATTTGGGCAGGCCTACGAGCAGTACTTC
>TRBV6-2/TRBV6-3|TRBJ1-5|TRBD1|few
CASSWAGGRNQPQHF
TGTGCCAGCAGTTGGGCAGGGGGGAGGAATCAGCCCCAGCATTTT
>TRBV24-1|TRBJ1-1|.|.
CATSDGWRTNTEAFF
TGTGCCACCAGTGATGGGTGGCGTACTAACACTGAAGCTTTCTTT
>TRBV20-1|TRBJ2-5|TRBD2|many
CSAPLAGSETQYF
TGCAGTGCTCCCCTAGCGGGTAGCGAGACCCAGTACTTC